This T cell receptor beta chain appears in the sequencing data of a study of cytomegalovirus exposure and HLA in healthy donors. Study-level points and caveats: Reported performance of the classifier showed diagnosis of cytomegalovirus status with high specificity and sensitivity.

Healthy bone marrow donors made up the cohort. This clone was recorded only once. What it recognizes is unknown. The CDR3 is 15 residues long. From germline, CDR1 is LNHDA and CDR2 SQIVND (reference sequence). V trimming: 3 bases; J trimming: 6 bases; junction bases outside the gene matches: 3. PCR used 60 Vbeta primers and 13 Jbeta primers. Using immunoSEQ multiplex PCR, the repertoire was profiled, and TCRdb retains in-frame clones only, with some absent. The sample consists of fewer than 100,000 clones, around 8% of them appearing once. The specimen was PBMCs. This chain links TRBV19 with TRBJ1-5, with 12 bases matching TRBD1. This clonotype was sampled from a man in his fifties or sixties in good health and CMV-seronegative. This CDR3 is CASSIGTGGSQPQHF. As DNA, the CDR3 is TGTGCCAGTAGTATTGGGACAGGGGGCTCTCAGCCCCAGCATTTT. Together with reference TRBV19 and TRBJ1-5, the CDR3 gives the full variable domain: DGGITQSPKYLFRKEGQNVTLSCEQNLNHDAMYWYRQDPGQGLRLIYYSQIVNDFQKGDIAEGYSVSREKKESFPLTVTSAQKNPTAFYLCASSIGTGGSQPQHFGDGTRLSIL.